These 10 T cell receptor beta chains came from one sample sequenced in a study of T-cell reconstitution after alpha-beta-depleted transplantation in children. Unique molecular identifiers featured in how the TCRbeta library was prepared. One entry per CDR3 protein, called by TCRdb with MiXCR from the PCR reads. This table has about 870,000 distinct CDR3 sequences, roughly 15% appearing once. The material was PBMCs, mostly from graft donor cells, obtained 360 days after TCRalphabeta/CD19-depleted stem cell transplant. These TCRs come from a male patient aged 10 to 17 who had a stem cell transplant for acute lymphoblastic leukemia, so the T cells may come from the graft donor.

This clonotype was seen a few times. V usage is TRBV25-1 and J usage is TRBJ2-1; 8 bases fit TRBD1. Germline V gene sequence: CDR1 MGHDK, CDR2 SYGVNS. V trimming: 2 bases; J trimming: 4 bases; junction bases outside the gene matches: 10. This CDR3 is built from 17 residues. In nucleotides, the CDR3 is TGTGCCAGCAGTGAACGAAGGAGGACAGGGTCTTACAATGAGCAGTTCTTC. Encoded protein: CASSERRRTGSYNEQFF.

This clonotype has only a few counts. V and J are TRBV6-5 and TRBJ2-3; no definite D call. V shed 0 bases and J shed 6 bases, with 10 bases lying between them. CDR3 length: 14 amino acids. Germline V gene data show CDR1 as MNHEY and CDR2 as SVGAGI. The DNA for the CDR3 is TGTGCCAGCAGTTACTCGATATTCGGGGATACGCAGTATTTT. Amino acid sequence: CASSYSIFGDTQYF.

This clonotype was observed a single time. This chain uses TRBV5-1 with TRBJ2-7; possibly TRBD1 for D (5 bases). Trimming cost V 1 base and J 7 bases, with 12 bases left between them. CDR1 is SGHRS and CDR2 is YFSETQ in the germline V gene. The CDR3 has 13 residues. The CDR3 reads CASSLQGLREQYF. CDR3 sequence (DNA): TGCGCCAGCAGCTTGCAGGGCCTCAGGGAGCAGTACTTC.

This clonotype was recorded many times. Written as DNA, the CDR3 is TGCGCCAGCAGCTTCCTACAGGGGGCAGGGAACGAGCAGTACTTC. Protein: CASSFLQGAGNEQYF. This sequence joins TRBV5-1 and TRBJ2-7, with 9 nucleotides matching TRBD1. V lost 2 bases to trimming and J lost 5 bases; unmatched junction nucleotides: 8. The CDR3 is 15 residues long. The germline V gene has CDR1 SGHRS and CDR2 YFSETQ.

This clonotype was counted ten times or more. CDR3 protein: CASSQEVATIEQYF. CDR3 coding DNA: TGCGCCAGCAGCCAAGAAGTGGCGACTATCGAGCAGTACTTC. The rearrangement joins TRBV4-1 to TRBJ2-7, with a possible D match to TRBD2 (5 bases). The CDR3 consists of 14 residues. Trimming stripped 0 bases from V and 6 bases from J, with 12 bases between. Germline CDR1 and CDR2: MGHRA and YSYEKL.

The genes are TRBV12-3 or TRBV12-4 and TRBJ1-1, with 8 positions matching TRBD1. This CDR3 is 14 amino acids long. J was trimmed by 0 bases and V by 7 bases; bases with no gene match: 4. The CDR3 is CASIGTGVNTEAFF. CDR3 sequence (DNA): TGTGCCAGCATCGGGACAGGAGTGAACACTGAAGCTTTCTTT.

The J gene is TRBJ1-5, the V gene TRBV12-3 or TRBV12-4, with TRBD1 matching over 7 bases. V shed 5 bases, J shed 5 bases, and the junction held 12 bases outside the gene matches. This CDR3 is 16 amino acids long. Here the CDR3 DNA reads TGTGCCAGCAGTGCGCGGGAGGGGGCGGGTGATCAGCCCCAGCATTTT. Protein product: CASSAREGAGDQPQHF.

The chain carries TRBV18 and TRBJ2-1; 8 nucleotides line up with TRBD2. From germline, CDR1 is KGHSH and CDR2 LQKENI. The CDR3 covers 13 residues. The ends lost 8 bases at V and 5 bases at J; junction bases unmatched: 5. CDR3 coding DNA: TGTGCCAGCCAAACGACTAGCGACAATGAGCAGTTCTTC. This translates into CASQTTSDNEQFF. Filled out from reference TRBV18 and TRBJ2-1, the complete variable domain reads NAGVMQNPRHLVRRRGQEARLRCSPMKGHSHVYWYRQLPEEGLKFMVYLQKENIIDESGMPKERFSAEFPKEGPSILRIQQVVRGDSAAYFCASQTTSDNEQFFGPGTRLTVL.

This chain uses TRBV11-2 with TRBJ2-7; 14 bases fit TRBD2. With 5 bases clipped from V and 5 bases from J, the junction kept 11 bases outside the gene matches. The CDR3 runs to 17 residues. Germline V lookup: CDR1 SGHAT, CDR2 FQNNGV. In DNA, the CDR3 is TGTGCCAGCAGCCATAACGCCGGGACTAGCGGGAGTAACGAGCAGTACTTC. This encodes CASSHNAGTSGSNEQYF.

V is TRBV12-3 or TRBV12-4 and J is TRBJ1-5; weak D call: TRBD1 (6 bases). Between the trimmed V and J ends, which lost 3 bases and 1 base, there was a span of 13 bases. The CDR3 runs to 16 residues. CDR3 bases: TGTGCCAGCAGTTTGTGGCCTGGGGGCAGCAATCAGCCCCAGCATTTT. It specifies CASSLWPGGSNQPQHF.